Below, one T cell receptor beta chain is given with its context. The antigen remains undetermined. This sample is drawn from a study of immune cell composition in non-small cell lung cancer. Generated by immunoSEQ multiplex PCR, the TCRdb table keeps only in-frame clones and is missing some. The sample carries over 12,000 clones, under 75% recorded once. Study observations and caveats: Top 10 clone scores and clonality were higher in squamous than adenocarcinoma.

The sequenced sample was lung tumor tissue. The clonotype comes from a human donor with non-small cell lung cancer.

CDR3 DNA sequence: TGTGCCAGCTCACCATCGTCCAGCGGGAAGAACACCGGGGAGCTGTTTTTT. This gives the protein CASSPSSSGKNTGELFF. The genes are TRBV18 and TRBJ2-2, with TRBD2 matching over 7 bases. V lost 2 bases, J lost 1 base, and 7 bases stayed unmatched. From germline, CDR1 is KGHSH and CDR2 LQKENI. The CDR3 is 17 residues long.